This TCR beta chain was profiled in a study of CD8+ T cells in alopecia areata. The sorting of PBMCs gave CD4+ and CD8+ T cells. V lost 0 bases, J lost 6 bases, and 11 bases stayed unmatched. The CDR3 contains 17 residues. Per germline, CDR1 MGHRA and CDR2 YSYEKL. In each case, RNA was isolated and then reverse transcribed into cDNA as the sequencing template. Sequencing used immunoSEQ multiplex PCR; TCRdb keeps in-frame clones, though not all of them. This table holds under 40,000 clones, approximately 58% found once. This sequence was found in a human donor with alopecia areata. The rearrangement links TRBV4-1 to TRBJ1-5; 7 nucleotides align to TRBD1. The source material was NKG2D-high CD8+ T cells sorted from blood. CDR3 sequence (DNA): TGCGCCAGCAGCCAAGATCGGTCAGACAGGGTGGGTCAGCCCCAGCATTTT. Translation gives CASSQDRSDRVGQPQHF.